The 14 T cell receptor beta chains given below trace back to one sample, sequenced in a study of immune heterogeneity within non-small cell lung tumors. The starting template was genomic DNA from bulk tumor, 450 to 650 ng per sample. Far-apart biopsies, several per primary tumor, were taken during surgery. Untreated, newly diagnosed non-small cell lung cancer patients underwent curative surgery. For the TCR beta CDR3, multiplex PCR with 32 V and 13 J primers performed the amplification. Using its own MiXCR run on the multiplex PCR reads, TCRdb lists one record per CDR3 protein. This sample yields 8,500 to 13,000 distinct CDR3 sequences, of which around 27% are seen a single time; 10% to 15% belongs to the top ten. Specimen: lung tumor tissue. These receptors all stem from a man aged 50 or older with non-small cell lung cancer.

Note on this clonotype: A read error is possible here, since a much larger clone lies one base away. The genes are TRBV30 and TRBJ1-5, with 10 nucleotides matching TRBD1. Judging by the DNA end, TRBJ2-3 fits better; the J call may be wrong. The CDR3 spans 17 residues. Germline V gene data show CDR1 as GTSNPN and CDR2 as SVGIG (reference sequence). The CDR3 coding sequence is TGTGCCTGGAGTTTATACCGGGGACAGGGGAGCAATCAGCCCCAGTATTTT. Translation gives CAWSLYRGQGSNQPQYF.

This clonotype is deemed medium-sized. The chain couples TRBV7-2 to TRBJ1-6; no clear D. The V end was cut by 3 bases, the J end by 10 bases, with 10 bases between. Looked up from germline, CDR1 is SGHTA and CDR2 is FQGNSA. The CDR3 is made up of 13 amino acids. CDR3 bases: TGTGCCAGCAGCTTGCGGCGAGGGTCACCCCTCCACTTT. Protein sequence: CASSLRRGSPLHF.

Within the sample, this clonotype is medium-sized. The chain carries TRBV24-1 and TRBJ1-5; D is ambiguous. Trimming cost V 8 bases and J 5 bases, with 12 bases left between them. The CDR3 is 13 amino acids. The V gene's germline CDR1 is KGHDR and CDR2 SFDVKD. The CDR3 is CATNQFRDQPQHF. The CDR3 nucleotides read TGTGCCACCAACCAATTTCGGGATCAGCCCCAGCATTTT.

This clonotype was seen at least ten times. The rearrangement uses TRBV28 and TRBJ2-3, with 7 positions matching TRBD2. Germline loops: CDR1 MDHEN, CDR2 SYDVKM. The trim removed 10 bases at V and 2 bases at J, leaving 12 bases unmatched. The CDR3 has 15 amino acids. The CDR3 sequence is CATVPPAGVTDTQYF. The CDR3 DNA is TGTGCCACCGTTCCCCCGGCGGGAGTCACAGATACGCAGTATTTT.

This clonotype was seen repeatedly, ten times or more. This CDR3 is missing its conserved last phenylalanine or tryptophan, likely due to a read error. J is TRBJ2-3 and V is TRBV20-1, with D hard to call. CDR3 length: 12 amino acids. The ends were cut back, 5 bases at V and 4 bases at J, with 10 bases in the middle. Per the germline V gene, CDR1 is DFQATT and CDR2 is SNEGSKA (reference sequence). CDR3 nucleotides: TGCAGTGCTCCCAGCCCGGCAGATACGCAGTATCTT. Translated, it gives CSAPSPADTQYL.

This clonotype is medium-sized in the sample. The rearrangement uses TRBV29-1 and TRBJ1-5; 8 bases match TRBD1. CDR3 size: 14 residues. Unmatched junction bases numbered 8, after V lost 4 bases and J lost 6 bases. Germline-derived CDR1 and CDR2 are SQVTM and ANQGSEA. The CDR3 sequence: CSVATGVMGQPQHF. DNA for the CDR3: TGCAGCGTTGCGACAGGGGTTATGGGTCAGCCCCAGCATTTT.

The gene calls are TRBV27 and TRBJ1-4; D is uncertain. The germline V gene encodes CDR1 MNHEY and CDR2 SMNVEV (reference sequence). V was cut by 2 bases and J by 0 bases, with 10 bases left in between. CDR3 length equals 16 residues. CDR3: CASSLPLVSTNEKLFF. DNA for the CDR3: TGTGCCAGCAGTTTACCATTGGTTTCAACTAATGAAAAACTGTTTTTT.

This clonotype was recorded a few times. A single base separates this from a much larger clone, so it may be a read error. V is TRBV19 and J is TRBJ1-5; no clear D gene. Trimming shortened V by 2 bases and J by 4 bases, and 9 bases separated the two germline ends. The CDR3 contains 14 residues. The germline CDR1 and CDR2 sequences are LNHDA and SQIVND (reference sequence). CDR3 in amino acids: CASSILGGNQPQHF. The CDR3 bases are TGTGCCAGTAGTATACTGGGAGGGAATCAGCCCCAGCATTTT.

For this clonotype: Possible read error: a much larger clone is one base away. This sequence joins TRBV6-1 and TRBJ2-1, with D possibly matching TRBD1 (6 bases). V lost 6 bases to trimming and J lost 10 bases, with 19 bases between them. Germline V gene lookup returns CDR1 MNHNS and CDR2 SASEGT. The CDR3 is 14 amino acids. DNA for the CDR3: TGTGCCAGCAGCCTAACCACAGGGTATGGCGAGCAGTTCTTC. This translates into CASSLTTGYGEQFF.

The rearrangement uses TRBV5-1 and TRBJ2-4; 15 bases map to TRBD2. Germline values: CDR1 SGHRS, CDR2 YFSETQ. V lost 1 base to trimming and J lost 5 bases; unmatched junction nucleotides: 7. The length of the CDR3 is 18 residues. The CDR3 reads CASSLSPGLAGGQNIQYF. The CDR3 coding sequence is TGCGCCAGCAGCTTGTCACCGGGACTAGCGGGGGGTCAAAACATTCAGTACTTC. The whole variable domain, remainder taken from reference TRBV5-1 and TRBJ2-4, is KAGVTQTPRYLIKTRGQQVTLSCSPISGHRSVSWYQQTPGQGLQFLFEYFSETQRNKGNFPGRFSGRQFSNSRSEMNVSTLELGDSALYLCASSLSPGLAGGQNIQYFGAGTRLSVL.

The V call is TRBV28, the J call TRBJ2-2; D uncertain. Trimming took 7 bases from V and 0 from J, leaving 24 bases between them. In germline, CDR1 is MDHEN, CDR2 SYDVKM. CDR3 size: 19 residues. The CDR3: CASKFGDLSYYSNTGELFF. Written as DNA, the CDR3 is TGTGCCAGCAAATTTGGGGATCTAAGCTATTACTCGAACACCGGGGAGCTGTTTTTT.

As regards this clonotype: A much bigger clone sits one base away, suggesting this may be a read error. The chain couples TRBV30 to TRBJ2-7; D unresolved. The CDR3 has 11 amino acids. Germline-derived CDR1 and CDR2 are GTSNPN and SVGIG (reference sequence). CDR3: CSWSVGPQQYF. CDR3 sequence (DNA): TGTTCCTGGAGTGTAGGACCTCAGCAGTACTTC. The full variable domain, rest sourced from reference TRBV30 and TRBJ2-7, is SQTIHQWPATLVQPVGSPLSLECTVEGTSNPNLYWYRQAAGRGLQLLFYSVGIGQISSEVPQNLSASRPQDRQFILSSKKLLLSDSGFYLCSWSVGPQQYFGPGTRLTVT.

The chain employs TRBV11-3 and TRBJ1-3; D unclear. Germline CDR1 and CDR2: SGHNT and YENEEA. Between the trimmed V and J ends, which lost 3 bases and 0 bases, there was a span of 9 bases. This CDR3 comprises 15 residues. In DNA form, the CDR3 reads TGTGCCAGCAGCTTCGGACCTAGCTCTGGAAACACCATATATTTT. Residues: CASSFGPSSGNTIYF.

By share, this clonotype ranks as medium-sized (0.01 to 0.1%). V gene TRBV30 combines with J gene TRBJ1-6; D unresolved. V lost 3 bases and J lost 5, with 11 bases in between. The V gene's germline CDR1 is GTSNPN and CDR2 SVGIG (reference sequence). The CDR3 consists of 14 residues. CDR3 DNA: TGTGCCTGGAGATGGGGAAGAGATAATTCACCCCTCCACTTT. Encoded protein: CAWRWGRDNSPLHF.